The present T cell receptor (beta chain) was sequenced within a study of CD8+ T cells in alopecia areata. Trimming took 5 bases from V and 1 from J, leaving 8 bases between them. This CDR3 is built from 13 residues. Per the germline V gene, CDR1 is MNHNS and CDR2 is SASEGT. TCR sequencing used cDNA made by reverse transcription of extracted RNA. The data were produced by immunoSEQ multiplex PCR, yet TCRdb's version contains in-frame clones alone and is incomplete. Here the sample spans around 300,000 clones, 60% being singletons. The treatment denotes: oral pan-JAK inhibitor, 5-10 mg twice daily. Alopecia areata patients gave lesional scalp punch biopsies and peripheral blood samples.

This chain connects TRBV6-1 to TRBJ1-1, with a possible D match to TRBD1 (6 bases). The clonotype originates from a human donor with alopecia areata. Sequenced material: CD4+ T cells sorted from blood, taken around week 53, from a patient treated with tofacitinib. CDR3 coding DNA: TGTGCCAGCAGTCTGGACAGGAACACTGAAGCTTTCTTT. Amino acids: CASSLDRNTEAFF.